The source of this TCR beta chain is a study of blood T cell repertoires in COVID-19. TCRdb's table, derived via immunoSEQ multiplex PCR, lists solely in-frame clones and lacks some. The sample contains roughly 200,000 clones, 88% of which appear only once. CDR3 size: 16 residues. The trim removed 1 base at V and 7 bases at J, leaving 2 bases unmatched. Germline CDR1 reads LGHNT; CDR2 reads FRNRAP. The sequenced sample consisted of peripheral blood. The V and J genes are TRBV12-5 and TRBJ2-1, with 15 bases identical to TRBD2. The TCR sequence derives from a young man with active or convalescent COVID-19. CDR3 in DNA: TGTGCTAGTGGTTTGGGAGGGACTAGCGGGAGGAATGAGCAGTTCTTC. Amino acids: CASGLGGTSGRNEQFF.